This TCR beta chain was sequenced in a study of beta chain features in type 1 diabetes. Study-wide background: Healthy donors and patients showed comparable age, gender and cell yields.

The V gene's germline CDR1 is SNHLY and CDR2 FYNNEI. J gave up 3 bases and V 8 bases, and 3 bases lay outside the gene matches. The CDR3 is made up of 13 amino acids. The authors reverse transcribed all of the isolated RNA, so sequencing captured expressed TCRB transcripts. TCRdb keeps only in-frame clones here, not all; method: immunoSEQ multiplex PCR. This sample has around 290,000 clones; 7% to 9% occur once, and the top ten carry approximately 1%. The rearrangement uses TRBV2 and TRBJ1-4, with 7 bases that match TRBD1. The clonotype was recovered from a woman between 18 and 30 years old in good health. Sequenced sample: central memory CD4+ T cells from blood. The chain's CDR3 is CASGGQPNEKLFF. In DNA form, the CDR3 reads TGTGCCAGCGGGGGACAGCCTAATGAAAAACTGTTTTTT. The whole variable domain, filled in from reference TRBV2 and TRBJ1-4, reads EPEVTQTPSHQVTQMGQEVILRCVPISNHLYFYWYRQILGQKVEFLVSFYNNEISEKSEIFDDQFSVERPDGSNFTLKIRSTKLEDSAMYFCASGGQPNEKLFFGSGTQLSVL.